This T cell receptor (beta chain) was documented in a study of blood T cell repertoires in COVID-19. Study-level information: Italy, Spain and the United States were the sources of the convalescent and acute COVID-19 samples. T cells, B-cell-depleted T cells, or PBMCs provided the cDNA or gDNA that served as material.

Authors' analysis steps: Reference gene primer amplification in the assay estimated nucleated cell counts. Measured with immunoSEQ multiplex PCR; TCRdb has only the in-frame clones, and not every one. V and J calls and clone size follow that table, whereas D and trimming were derived from the DNA. The repertoire holds 200,000 to 300,000 clones, with about four fifths as singletons. Germline lookup yields CDR1 SEHNR and CDR2 FQNEAQ (reference sequence). The CDR3 totals 14 residues. V was cut by 6 bases and J by 7 bases, with 15 bases left in between. The chain links TRBV7-9 to TRBJ1-4, with D unresolved. The source material was peripheral blood. The clonotype originates from a man at least 80 years old with acute or convalescent COVID-19. DNA of the CDR3: TGTGCCAGCAGTTCCCTAGACCCGGTTGAAAAACTGTTTTTT. It codes for CASSSLDPVEKLFF.